Each of the 21 T cell receptor beta chains below was sequenced from the same sample in a study of control samples from healthy donors and cancer patients (dated by TCRdb to about 2020). Library preparation used the immunoSEQ multiplex PCR assay. In its TCRdb copy, this immuneACCESS table keeps in-frame sequences only and misses some clones. Where compared with another copy, unresolved V genes explain less than half of these, and the others have no known cause. For this sample there are about 100,000 clones; more than 85% appear just once. The ten largest make up approximately 20% of the sample. The source material was blood. The receptor set was obtained from a woman aged 50 to 60 in good health.

The count of this clone is one. CDR3 DNA: TGTGCCAGCCTGACTAGCGGGGCCGGCAATGAGCAGTTCTTC. As protein: CASLTSGAGNEQFF. The rearrangement joins TRBV2 to TRBJ2-1; 11 bases are shared with TRBD2. This CDR3 comprises 14 residues. The junction had 6 bases not matched to a gene; V was cut back by 8 bases and J by 6 bases. Germline loops: CDR1 SNHLY, CDR2 FYNNEI.

Here the CDR3 reads CATSRDRSGAYEQYV. The DNA for the CDR3 is TGTGCCACCAGCAGAGATAGATCGGGGGCTTACGAGCAGTACGTC. The chain carries TRBV15 and TRBJ2-7; D is tentatively TRBD1 or TRBD2 (6 bases each). Germline V CDR1 and CDR2: LNHNV, YYDKDF (reference sequence). The CDR3 is made up of 15 amino acids. The germline V and J ends were trimmed by 0 bases and 4 bases, with 13 bases remaining between them.

The chain uses TRBV3-1 (or the pseudogene TRBV3-2) and TRBJ1-1; 9 bases agree with TRBD1. Germline V gene data show CDR1 as LGHDT and CDR2 as YNNKEL (reference sequence). The trim removed 4 bases at V and 5 bases at J, leaving 8 bases unmatched. This CDR3 has 15 amino acids. This CDR3 reads CASSPGDREGTEAFF. CDR3 nucleotide sequence: TGTGCCAGCAGCCCAGGGGACAGGGAAGGGACTGAAGCTTTCTTT.

CDR3 coding DNA: TGTGCTAGTGGACGCGGACAGTTTGAAGCTTTCTTT. Its translation: CASGRGQFEAFF. The chain recombines TRBV12-5 with TRBJ1-1; the D gene is possibly TRBD1 (6 bases). The CDR3 contains 12 residues. Trimming cost V 6 bases and J 7 bases, with 12 bases left between them. Germline V lookup: CDR1 LGHNT, CDR2 FRNRAP.

V usage is TRBV12-5 and J usage is TRBJ2-1; 10 bases align to TRBD2. Per germline, CDR1 LGHNT and CDR2 FRNRAP. This CDR3 comprises 16 residues. V lost 1 base, J lost 8 bases, and 8 bases stayed unmatched. The CDR3 sequence is CASGLASGRFVDEQFF. CDR3 DNA: TGTGCTAGTGGTTTGGCTAGCGGGAGATTCGTCGATGAGCAGTTCTTC.

The V call is TRBV7-2, the J call TRBJ2-4; tentative D call: TRBD2 (6 bases). CDR1 SGHTA and CDR2 FQGNSA come from the germline V gene. Between the trimmed V and J ends, which lost 5 bases and 3 bases, there was a span of 11 bases. CDR3 length equals 14 residues. The CDR3 DNA is TGTGCCAGCAGCCAAAAGCGGGTCAAAAACATTCAGTACTTC. Protein: CASSQKRVKNIQYF. The full variable domain, with the rest looked up from reference TRBV7-2 and TRBJ2-4, is GAGVSQSPSNKVTEKGKDVELRCDPISGHTALYWYRQSLGQGLEFLIYFQGNSAPDKSGLPSDRFSAERTGGSVSTLTIQRTQQEDSAVYLCASSQKRVKNIQYFGAGTRLSVL.

This chain joins TRBV10-3 and TRBJ1-5; tentative D call: TRBD1 (6 bases). Germline assignment: CDR1 ENHRY and CDR2 SYGVKD. V dropped 4 bases and J dropped 3 bases, with 7 bases sitting between them. The CDR3 is 13 amino acids. The CDR3 DNA is TGTGCCATCAGTGGGACAGCCAATCAGCCCCAGCATTTT. Protein sequence: CAISGTANQPQHF.

The rearrangement links TRBV7-2 to TRBJ1-4, with 7 bases fitting TRBD1. The ends lost 4 bases at V and 4 bases at J; junction bases unmatched: 6. CDR1 and CDR2 from the germline V gene are SGHTA and FQGNSA. The CDR3 covers 15 residues. The CDR3 loop is CASSSRGQFNEKLFF. CDR3 DNA: TGTGCCAGCAGCTCCCGGGGACAGTTTAATGAAAAACTGTTTTTT. Full variable domain (remainder filled in from reference TRBV7-2 and TRBJ1-4): GAGVSQSPSNKVTEKGKDVELRCDPISGHTALYWYRQSLGQGLEFLIYFQGNSAPDKSGLPSDRFSAERTGGSVSTLTIQRTQQEDSAVYLCASSSRGQFNEKLFFGSGTQLSVL.

This clone was detected only a few times. This chain joins TRBV18 and TRBJ1-3, with D unresolved. V was clipped by 6 bases and J by 0 bases, with 15 bases between them. From germline, CDR1 is KGHSH and CDR2 LQKENI. The length of the CDR3 is 16 residues. This CDR3 reads CASSPAVPYSGNTIYF. The CDR3 region has the DNA TGTGCCAGCTCGCCGGCGGTCCCGTACTCTGGAAACACCATATATTTT.

V is TRBV11-3 and J is TRBJ1-1; tentatively, D is TRBD1 (5 bases). Between the trimmed V and J ends, which lost 5 bases and 4 bases, there was a span of 14 bases. CDR1 is SGHNT and CDR2 is YENEEA in the germline V gene. The length of the CDR3 is 14 residues. CDR3 sequence: CASSPGGGGTEAFF. CDR3 nucleotide sequence: TGTGCCAGCAGCCCCGGCGGGGGTGGCACTGAAGCTTTCTTT.

The rearrangement uses TRBV25-1 and TRBJ2-7; a possible D gene is TRBD1 (5 bases). V was trimmed by 5 bases and J by 0 bases, leaving 8 bases between them. CDR3 length: 13 residues. Germline CDR1 reads MGHDK; CDR2 reads SYGVNS. CDR3 nucleotides: TGTGCCAGCAGTACCGACAGCTCCTACGAGCAGTACTTC. Translating gives CASSTDSSYEQYF.

The chain combines TRBV9 with TRBJ2-5, with D hard to call. Germline V lookup: CDR1 SGDLS, CDR2 YYNGEE. CDR3 length: 13 amino acids. Trimming stripped 0 bases from V and 5 bases from J, with 8 bases between. CDR3 protein: CASSVGLGETQYF. CDR3 in DNA: TGTGCCAGCAGCGTAGGCCTCGGGGAGACCCAGTACTTC.

The V call is TRBV28, the J call TRBJ1-1, with a weak D call TRBD1 (5 bases). The V and J ends lost 10 bases and 10 bases respectively, with 13 bases between them. This CDR3 has 10 residues. In germline, CDR1 is MDHEN, CDR2 SYDVKM. The CDR3 region has the DNA TGTGCCACCCTCGCCCAGGGAGCTTTCTTT. This gives the protein CATLAQGAFF.

The chain recombines TRBV6-5 with TRBJ1-2; D remains unclear. The CDR3 is made up of 14 amino acids. The V end was cut by 2 bases, the J end by 2 bases, with 9 bases between. CDR1 is MNHEY and CDR2 is SVGAGI in the germline V gene. The CDR3 DNA is TGTGCCAGCAGTTACGACGGTGTCAACTATGGCTACACCTTC. Its protein product is CASSYDGVNYGYTF.

This rearrangement joins TRBV6-2 or TRBV6-3 to TRBJ2-2; a possible D gene is TRBD1 (5 bases). The CDR3 consists of 15 residues. V was clipped by 0 bases and J by 4 bases, with 9 bases between them. Germline CDR1 reads MNHEY; CDR2 reads SVGEGT. As DNA, the CDR3 is TGTGCCAGCAGTTACTCCAGGGAATTCACCGGGGAGCTGTTTTTT. Translated, it gives CASSYSREFTGELFF.

The chain links TRBV7-8 to TRBJ1-2, with 7 nucleotides matching TRBD1. The trim removed 0 bases at V and 4 bases at J, leaving 5 bases unmatched. Germline CDR1 reads SGHVS; CDR2 reads FQNEAQ. The CDR3 is made up of 15 amino acids. The DNA of the CDR3 is TGTGCCAGCAGCTTAGCAGGGGGCGGTGTCTATGGCTACACCTTC. Translating it yields CASSLAGGGVYGYTF. Complete variable domain (other parts from reference TRBV7-8 and TRBJ1-2): GAGVSQSPRYKVAKRGQDVALRCDPISGHVSLFWYQQALGQGPEFLTYFQNEAQLDKSGLPSDRFFAERPEGSVSTLKIQRTQQEDSAVYLCASSLAGGGVYGYTFGSGTRLTVV.

This clone has a single count. The CDR3 sequence: CASSNNAGGTEAFF. CDR3 DNA: TGTGCCAGCAGTAACAATGCAGGGGGCACTGAAGCTTTCTTT. This chain links TRBV6-5 with TRBJ1-1; 7 bases align to TRBD1. V was clipped by 5 bases and J by 4 bases; unmatched bases: 7. Per germline, CDR1 MNHEY and CDR2 SVGAGI. This CDR3 has 14 amino acids.

V is TRBV27 and J is TRBJ1-2, with D possibly being TRBD1 (5 bases). Germline assignment: CDR1 MNHEY and CDR2 SMNVEV (reference sequence). The CDR3 consists of 14 residues. V was trimmed by 6 bases and J by 1 base, leaving 12 bases between them. CDR3 in amino acids: CASRPETVNYGYTF. In nucleotides, the CDR3 is TGTGCCAGCAGACCCGAGACAGTTAACTATGGCTACACCTTC.

The CDR3 sequence: CAITPTGRFGNTIYF. CDR3 nucleotides: TGTGCCATCACCCCCACGGGCCGCTTTGGAAACACCATATATTTT. The chain uses TRBV10-3 and TRBJ1-3, with D hard to call. V gave up 7 bases and J gave up 3 bases, with 16 bases separating them. This CDR3 spans 15 amino acids. Germline V gene lookup returns CDR1 ENHRY and CDR2 SYGVKD.

The DNA of the CDR3 is TGTGCCAGCAAGGGAGGACTTGCAACTAATGAAAAACTGTTTTTT. Protein sequence: CASKGGLATNEKLFF. The rearrangement links TRBV27 to TRBJ1-4; no definite D call. The CDR3 spans 15 residues. The V and J ends lost 7 bases and 0 bases respectively, with 12 bases between them. Germline V gene sequence: CDR1 MNHEY, CDR2 SMNVEV (reference sequence).

The chain recombines TRBV3-1 (or the pseudogene TRBV3-2) with TRBJ1-2; 8 bases line up with TRBD1. The CDR3 totals 14 residues. The germline V gene has CDR1 LGHDT and CDR2 YNNKEL (reference sequence). V shed 1 base, J shed 4 bases, and the junction held 2 bases outside the gene matches. The CDR3 loop is CASSQGQGAYGYTF. CDR3 DNA: TGTGCCAGCAGCCAAGGCCAGGGGGCCTATGGCTACACCTTC.